Below, 5 T cell receptor beta chains from the same sample are listed, as sequenced in a study of shared clonotypes between healthy human individuals (dated by TCRdb to 2019 to 2021). Libraries were built with the immunoSEQ multiplex PCR assay. TCRdb obtained this table from immuneACCESS and retained in-frame rearrangements with V and J assigned. These tables miss some clones; where compared with another copy, unresolved V genes account for less than half of the shortfall, and the remainder is unexplained. The sample table lists approximately 1.9 million clones, 85% to 95% of them with a count of one. The leading ten clones occupy under 2% of the sample. CD8 naive samples were CD45RO-negative cells positively selected for CCR7, giving a CD45RA+CCR7+ population that excluded TemRA cells. The source material was naive CD8+ T cells from PBMCs. The cell subset or site label here, explained by the study, means: CD45RA+CCR7+. The receptors stem from a man aged 18 to 30 in good health. Some clones in this sample may be carry-over from other donors' samples.

The chain couples TRBV7-6 to TRBJ1-4; D is unresolved. Trimming pared 5 bases from V and 7 bases from J, leaving 14 bases between. Germline V gene data show CDR1 as SGHVS and CDR2 as FNYEAQ. This CDR3 is 14 amino acids long. This CDR3 is CASSLDPGSEKLFF. CDR3 bases: TGTGCCAGCAGCCTGGACCCGGGCAGTGAAAAACTGTTTTTT. The variable domain in full, completed from reference TRBV7-6 and TRBJ1-4, reads GAGVSQSPRYKVTKRGQDVALRCDPISGHVSLYWYRQALGQGPEFLTYFNYEAQQDKSGLPNDRFSAERPEGSISTLTIQRTEQRDSAMYRCASSLDPGSEKLFFGSGTQLSVL.

A single count supports this clone. The rearrangement joins TRBV11-2 to TRBJ2-3; a weak D match, TRBD2 (7 bases). V was clipped by 5 bases and J by 4 bases, with 16 bases between them. The CDR3 runs to 15 residues. CDR1 is SGHAT, CDR2 FQNNGV, per germline. CDR3 residues: CASSRWGGPSDTQYF. CDR3 DNA sequence: TGTGCCAGCAGCCGATGGGGGGGGCCTTCAGATACGCAGTATTTT. Variable domain in full (rest from reference TRBV11-2 and TRBJ2-3): EAGVAQSPRYKIIEKRQSVAFWCNPISGHATLYWYQQILGQGPKLLIQFQNNGVVDDSQLPKDRFSAERLKGVDSTLKIQPAKLEDSAVYLCASSRWGGPSDTQYFGPGTRLTVL.

The V gene is TRBV19, the J gene TRBJ1-2; D remains unclear. The CDR3 covers 14 residues. V shed 7 bases and J shed 8 bases, with 20 bases lying between them. CDR1 and CDR2 (germline): LNHDA, SQIVND (reference sequence). The DNA for the CDR3 is TGTGCCAGTAAAGGTGGTCTCTCTTTGAACGGCTACACCTTC. It encodes CASKGGLSLNGYTF.

This sequence joins TRBV4-2 and TRBJ2-7; tentatively, D is TRBD1 (5 bases). V was cut by 1 base and J by 5 bases, with 15 bases left in between. CDR3 length equals 15 residues. The germline CDR1 and CDR2 sequences are LGHNA and YNFKEQ. The CDR3 loop is CASSQVFPGFDEQYF. The CDR3 DNA reads as TGTGCCAGCAGCCAAGTCTTTCCAGGGTTTGACGAGCAGTACTTC.

This rearrangement joins TRBV6-1 to TRBJ2-2, with D perhaps TRBD1 (5 bases). The V gene lost 2 bases and the J gene lost 1 base, with 11 bases spanning the gap. The CDR3 is 16 residues long. Germline CDR1 MNHNS, CDR2 SASEGT. The CDR3 DNA is TGTGCCAGCAGTGAAATAGGGGTCCAGAACACCGGGGAGCTGTTTTTT. This encodes CASSEIGVQNTGELFF.